The 22 T cell receptor beta chains in this list originate from one sample, sequenced in a study of regulatory T cells in long-lasting Graves disease. Arm-PCR of CDR3 regions and iRepertoire HTBI primers were the basis on which TCR beta libraries were built. One entry per CDR3 protein results from TCRdb running MiXCR on the multiplex PCR reads. There are about 330,000 distinct CDR3 sequences in the sample; 16% occur only once, and around 20% lies in the top ten. Noted time point: newly diagnosed GD, antithyroid drugs for less than 3 months. Researchers made the TCR library from RNA that was extracted from PBMCs. These sequences were also reported in another study, on T cells in Graves' hyperthyroidism and ophthalmopathy.

The sequenced sample was peripheral blood mononuclear cells (PBMCs), obtained at new diagnosis, from a patient treated with antithyroid drugs. The receptors come from a woman under 30 with Graves disease.

The chain links TRBV19 to TRBJ1-5, with D perhaps matching TRBD1 (6 bases). This CDR3 region has 13 residues. The V and J ends lost 4 bases and 7 bases respectively, with 11 bases between them. Germline lookup yields CDR1 LNHDA and CDR2 SQIVND (reference sequence). CDR3 bases: TGTGCCAGTAGTAAGGGGGGCAGACAGCCCCAGCATTTT. As protein: CASSKGGRQPQHF.

The chain carries TRBV19 and TRBJ1-2; no firm D call. Germline lookup yields CDR1 LNHDA and CDR2 SQIVND (reference sequence). This CDR3 is built from 15 residues. V dropped 3 bases and J dropped 3 bases, with 14 bases sitting between them. The CDR3 spells CASSMIWSGDYGYTF. The DNA of the CDR3 is TGTGCCAGTAGTATGATTTGGTCTGGAGACTATGGCTACACCTTC.

This clonotype was picked up many times. This chain joins TRBV3-1 and TRBJ2-4; either TRBD1 or TRBD2 may supply D (5 bases each). Germline assignment: CDR1 LGHDT and CDR2 YNNKEL (reference sequence). Between the trimmed V and J ends, which lost 0 bases and 6 bases, there was a span of 18 bases. The CDR3 is 17 residues long. The CDR3 DNA follows: TGTGCCAGCAGCCAAGATCGGGGCGGATTAGGGCTAAACATTCAGTACTTC. It yields the protein CASSQDRGGLGLNIQYF.

This clonotype was recorded at least ten times. This chain connects TRBV27 to TRBJ2-4; the match to TRBD1 covers 9 bases. The CDR3 is made up of 14 amino acids. Germline lookup yields CDR1 MNHEY and CDR2 SMNVEV (reference sequence). Losses at the gene ends were 7 bases for V and 7 bases for J; bases not matched to a gene: 8. The CDR3 bases are TGTGCCAGCATGTCGGGACAGGGTCTGAACATTCAGTACTTC. Residues: CASMSGQGLNIQYF.

The chain recombines TRBV11-2 with TRBJ2-1, with D possibly TRBD2 on 7 matching bases. This CDR3 is 14 amino acids long. Per germline, CDR1 SGHAT and CDR2 FQNNGV. Trimming pared 5 bases from V and 10 bases from J, leaving 18 bases between. The CDR3 reads CASSPGGGASEQFF. CDR3 sequence (DNA): TGTGCCAGCAGCCCAGGAGGGGGGGCAAGCGAGCAGTTCTTC.

This clonotype appeared many times. The chain joins TRBV12-3 or TRBV12-4 to TRBJ2-5; 10 bases match TRBD1. J gave up 5 bases and V 1 base, and 1 base lay outside the gene matches. CDR3 length: 14 amino acids. The CDR3 DNA reads as TGTGCCAGCAGTTTAGGGACAGGGGGGGAGACCCAGTACTTC. As protein: CASSLGTGGETQYF.

This clonotype was counted ten times or more. Here the CDR3 reads CASSEEPMDGPQETQYF. The CDR3 DNA is TGTGCCAGCAGTGAAGAGCCTATGGACGGGCCCCAAGAGACCCAGTACTTC. This sequence joins TRBV2 and TRBJ2-5; D is unresolved. Germline CDR1 reads SNHLY; CDR2 reads FYNNEI. V was cut by 1 base and J by 1 base, with 16 bases left in between. This CDR3 is 17 amino acids long.

This clonotype was seen at least ten times. The chain is built from TRBV11-2 and TRBJ1-1, with unresolved D. Germline V gene lookup returns CDR1 SGHAT and CDR2 FQNNGV. V shed 7 bases and J shed 11 bases, with 23 bases lying between them. This CDR3 has 14 residues. As DNA, the CDR3 is TGTGCCAGCACCGAAGGGCCACAGCCCGGTTCGGCTTTCTTT. Translated: CASTEGPQPGSAFF. The full variable domain, rest sourced from reference TRBV11-2 and TRBJ1-1, is EAGVAQSPRYKIIEKRQSVAFWCNPISGHATLYWYQQILGQGPKLLIQFQNNGVVDDSQLPKDRFSAERLKGVDSTLKIQPAKLEDSAVYLCASTEGPQPGSAFFGQGTRLTVV.

This clonotype was observed many times. The V gene is TRBV20-1, the J gene TRBJ2-1; a possible D gene is TRBD1 (6 bases). The CDR3 has 13 residues. V lost 3 bases and J lost 7, with 13 bases in between. CDR1 is DFQATT, CDR2 SNEGSKA, per germline (reference sequence). In DNA form, the CDR3 reads TGCAGTGCTAGCGGACAGCTTGGGAATGAGCAGTTCTTC. Protein product: CSASGQLGNEQFF.

In this sample, this clonotype turned up a few times. The rearrangement joins TRBV6-1 to TRBJ1-3; D is unresolved. Trimming cost V 6 bases and J 0 bases, with 9 bases left between them. This CDR3 region has 14 residues. Per the germline V gene, CDR1 is MNHNS and CDR2 is SASEGT. The CDR3 DNA reads TGTGCCAGCAGACAGACATCCTCTGGAAACACCATATATTTT. It codes for CASRQTSSGNTIYF.

In its sample, this clonotype was seen many times. The V call is TRBV5-1, the J call TRBJ2-3; no clear D. The CDR3 is 15 residues long. V was cut by 0 bases and J by 0 bases, with 8 bases left in between. In germline, CDR1 is SGHRS, CDR2 YFSETQ. In DNA, the CDR3 is TGCGCCAGCAGCTTGGGTGGCGTTAGCACAGATACGCAGTATTTT. Translating it yields CASSLGGVSTDTQYF.

A few counts support this clonotype. Its ends do not fully match the called genes, so a read error is possible. The chain couples TRBV3-1 to TRBJ1-4, with D perhaps TRBD1 (6 bases). The CDR3 contains 16 residues. CDR1 LGHDT and CDR2 YNNKEL come from the germline V gene (reference sequence). CDR3 residues: CASSLRQDPTNEELFF. The CDR3 DNA follows: TGTGCCAGCAGCCTAAGACAGGATCCAACTAATGAAGAACTGTTTTTT.

This chain connects TRBV5-1 to TRBJ1-6; no clear D. Germline values: CDR1 SGHRS, CDR2 YFSETQ. This CDR3 is built from 15 residues. V lost 0 bases to trimming and J lost 7 bases, with 11 bases between them. This CDR3 is CASSLVAGINSPLHF. For the CDR3, the DNA is TGCGCCAGCAGCTTGGTGGCAGGAATAAATTCACCCCTCCACTTT.

This rearrangement joins TRBV11-2 to TRBJ1-6; a weak D match, TRBD1 (6 bases). The CDR3 sequence is 16 residues long. V lost 1 base and J lost 5, with 12 bases in between. CDR1 is SGHAT, CDR2 FQNNGV, per germline. The CDR3 is CASSLAQGANNSPLHF. As DNA, the CDR3 is TGTGCCAGCAGCTTAGCACAGGGCGCAAATAATTCACCCCTCCACTTT.

This clonotype has just a few counts. V and J are TRBV7-9 and TRBJ1-1; TRBD1 aligns across 10 bases. CDR3 length: 14 amino acids. Germline V gives CDR1 SEHNR, CDR2 FQNEAQ (reference sequence). Unmatched junction bases numbered 8, after V lost 5 bases and J lost 8 bases. CDR3 residues: CASSPTGTGAEAFF. CDR3 DNA: TGTGCCAGCAGCCCTACCGGGACAGGGGCCGAAGCTTTCTTT. The whole variable domain, filled in from reference TRBV7-9 and TRBJ1-1, reads DTGVSQNPRHKITKRGQNVTFRCDPISEHNRLYWYRQTLGQGPEFLTYFQNEAQLEKSRLLSDRFSAERPKGSFSTLEIQRTEQGDSAMYLCASSPTGTGAEAFFGQGTRLTVV.

This clonotype occurred many times. The chain employs TRBV11-2 and TRBJ2-3; D unresolved. The CDR3 sequence is 17 residues long. V lost 4 bases and J 2 bases, leaving 19 bases between the germline ends. CDR1 is SGHAT, CDR2 FQNNGV, per germline. This CDR3 reads CASSSPRRAGFTDTQYF. Here the CDR3 DNA reads TGTGCCAGCAGCTCCCCCCGTAGGGCAGGTTTCACAGATACGCAGTATTTT.

This sequence joins TRBV3-1 and TRBJ1-2; D is unclear. Germline CDR1 LGHDT, CDR2 YNNKEL (reference sequence). The ends were cut back, 1 base at V and 1 base at J, with 7 bases in the middle. The CDR3 extends over 14 amino acids. In nucleotides, the CDR3 is TGTGCCAGCAGCCAAGGATCGGGTAACTATGGCTACACCTTC. Translated, it gives CASSQGSGNYGYTF.

The chain carries TRBV18 and TRBJ2-4; TRBD2 agrees at 10 bases. This CDR3 has 15 residues. Losses at the gene ends were 3 bases for V and 10 bases for J; bases not matched to a gene: 9. CDR1 and CDR2 (germline): KGHSH, LQKENI. CDR3 nucleotide sequence: TGTGCCAGCTCACCTTCCGGGACTAGCGCTTCAATTCAGTACTTC. It codes for CASSPSGTSASIQYF.

This clonotype turned up a few times. The chain combines TRBV4-2 with TRBJ1-1, with TRBD1 identical over 7 bases. The CDR3 runs to 14 residues. Unmatched junction bases numbered 7, after V lost 4 bases and J lost 5 bases. The V gene's germline CDR1 is LGHNA and CDR2 YNFKEQ. The CDR3, as DNA: TGTGCCAGCAGCCCCGGGTCAGGGGGGACTGAAGCTTTCTTT. Amino acid sequence: CASSPGSGGTEAFF.

This clonotype was detected a few times. A read error may explain this, as a much larger clone is one base away. This chain joins TRBV5-1 and TRBJ2-2; 8 bases are shared with TRBD1. From germline, CDR1 is SGHRS and CDR2 YFSETQ. This CDR3 has 17 amino acids. The V and J ends lost 1 base and 3 bases, in that order; junction bases with no gene match: 8. The CDR3 sequence: CASSLKAAGGYTGELFF. The CDR3 DNA follows: TGCGCCAGCAGCTTGAAGGCAGCAGGGGGCTACACCGGGGAGCTGTTTTTT.

The rearrangement joins TRBV14 to TRBJ2-7, with 8 bases matching TRBD1. The CDR3 contains 15 residues. Trimming cost V 2 bases and J 6 bases; bases outside gene matches: 9. CDR1 is SGHDN and CDR2 is FVKESK in the germline V gene. CDR3 DNA: TGTGCCAGCAGCCAACCCGGGACAGGACGCTCCGAGCAGTACTTC. Amino acid sequence: CASSQPGTGRSEQYF.

This clonotype was detected only a few times. This chain links TRBV27 with TRBJ2-5; TRBD2 agrees at 9 bases. Germline-derived CDR1 and CDR2 are MNHEY and SMNVEV (reference sequence). The junction had 9 bases not matched to a gene; V was cut back by 2 bases and J by 5 bases. The CDR3 totals 16 residues. Here the CDR3 DNA reads TGTGCCAGCAGTTTAGCCGTGGGCGGGAGGGCGGAGACCCAGTACTTC. Its translation is CASSLAVGGRAETQYF.